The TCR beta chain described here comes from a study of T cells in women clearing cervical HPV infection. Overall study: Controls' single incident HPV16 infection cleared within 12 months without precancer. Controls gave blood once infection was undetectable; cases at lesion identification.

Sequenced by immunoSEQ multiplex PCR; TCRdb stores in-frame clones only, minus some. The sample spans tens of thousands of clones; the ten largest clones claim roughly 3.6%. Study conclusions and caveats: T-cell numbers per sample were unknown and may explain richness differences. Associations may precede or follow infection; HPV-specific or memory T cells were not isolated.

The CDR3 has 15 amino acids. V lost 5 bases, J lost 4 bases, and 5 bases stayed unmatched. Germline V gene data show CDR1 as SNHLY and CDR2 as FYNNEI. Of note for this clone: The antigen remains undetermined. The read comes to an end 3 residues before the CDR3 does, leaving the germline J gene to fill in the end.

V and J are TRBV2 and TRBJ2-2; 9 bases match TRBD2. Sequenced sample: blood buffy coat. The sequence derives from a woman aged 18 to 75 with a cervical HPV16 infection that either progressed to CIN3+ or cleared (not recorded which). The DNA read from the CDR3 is TGTGCCAGCAGTACTCTAGCGGGAACCACCGGGGAG. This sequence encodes CASSTLAGTTGE. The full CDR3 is CASSTLAGTTGELFF.